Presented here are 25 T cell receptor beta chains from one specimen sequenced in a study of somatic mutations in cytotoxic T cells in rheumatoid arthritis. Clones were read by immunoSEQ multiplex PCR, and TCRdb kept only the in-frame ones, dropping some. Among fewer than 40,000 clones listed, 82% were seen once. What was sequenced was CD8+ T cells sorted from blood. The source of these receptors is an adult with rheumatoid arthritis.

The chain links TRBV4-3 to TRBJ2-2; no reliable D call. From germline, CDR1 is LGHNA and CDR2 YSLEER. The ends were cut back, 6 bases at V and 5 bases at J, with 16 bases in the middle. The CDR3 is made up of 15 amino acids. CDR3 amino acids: CASSPTDIWTGELFF. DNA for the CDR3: TGCGCCAGCAGTCCGACCGATATATGGACCGGGGAGCTGTTTTTT.

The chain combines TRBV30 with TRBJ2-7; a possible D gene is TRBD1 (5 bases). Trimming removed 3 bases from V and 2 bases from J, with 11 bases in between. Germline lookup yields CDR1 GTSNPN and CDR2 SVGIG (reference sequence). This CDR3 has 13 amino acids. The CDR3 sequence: CAWRGQVTYEQYF. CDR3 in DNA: TGTGCCTGGAGGGGGCAGGTGACCTACGAGCAGTACTTC.

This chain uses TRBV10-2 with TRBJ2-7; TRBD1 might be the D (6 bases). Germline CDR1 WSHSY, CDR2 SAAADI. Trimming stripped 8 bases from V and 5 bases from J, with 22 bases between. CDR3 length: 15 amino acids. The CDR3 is CASGGLLGVDDEQYF. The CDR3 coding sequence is TGCGCCAGCGGGGGCCTCTTAGGGGTCGACGACGAGCAGTACTTC.

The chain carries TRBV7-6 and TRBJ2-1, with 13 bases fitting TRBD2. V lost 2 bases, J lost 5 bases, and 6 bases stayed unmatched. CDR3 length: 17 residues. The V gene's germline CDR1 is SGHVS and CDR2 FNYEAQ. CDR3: CASSLKLAGGSDNEQFF. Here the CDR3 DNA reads TGTGCCAGCAGCTTAAAACTAGCGGGGGGGTCTGACAATGAGCAGTTCTTC.

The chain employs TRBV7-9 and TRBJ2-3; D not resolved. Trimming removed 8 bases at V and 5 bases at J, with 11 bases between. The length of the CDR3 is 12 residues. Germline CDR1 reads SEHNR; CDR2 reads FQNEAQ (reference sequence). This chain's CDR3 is CASRAERDTQYF. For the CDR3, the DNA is TGTGCCAGCCGAGCCGAGAGAGATACGCAGTATTTT.

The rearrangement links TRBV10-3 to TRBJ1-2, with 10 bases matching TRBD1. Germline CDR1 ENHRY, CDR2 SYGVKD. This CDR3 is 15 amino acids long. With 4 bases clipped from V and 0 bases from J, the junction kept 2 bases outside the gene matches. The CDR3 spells CAISGDRGANYGYTF. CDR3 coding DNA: TGTGCCATCAGTGGGGACAGGGGAGCTAACTATGGCTACACCTTC.

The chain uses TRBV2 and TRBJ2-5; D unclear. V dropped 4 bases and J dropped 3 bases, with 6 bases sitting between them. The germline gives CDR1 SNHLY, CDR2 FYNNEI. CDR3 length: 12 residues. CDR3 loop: CASSASEETQYF. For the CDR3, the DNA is TGTGCCAGCAGTGCCAGCGAAGAGACCCAGTACTTC.

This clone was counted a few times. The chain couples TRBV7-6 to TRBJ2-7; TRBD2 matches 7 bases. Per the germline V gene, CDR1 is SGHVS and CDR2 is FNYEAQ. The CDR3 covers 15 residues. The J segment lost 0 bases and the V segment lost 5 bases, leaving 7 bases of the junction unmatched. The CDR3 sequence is CASSESGAPSYEQYF. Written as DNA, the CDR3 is TGTGCCAGCAGCGAAAGCGGGGCGCCCTCCTACGAGCAGTACTTC.

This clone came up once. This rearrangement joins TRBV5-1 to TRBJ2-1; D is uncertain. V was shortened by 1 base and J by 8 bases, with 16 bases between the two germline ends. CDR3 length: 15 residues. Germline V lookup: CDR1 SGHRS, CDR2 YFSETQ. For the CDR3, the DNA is TGCGCCAGCAGCTTGCGGCTAATCGGGTATCATGAGCAGTTCTTC. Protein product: CASSLRLIGYHEQFF.

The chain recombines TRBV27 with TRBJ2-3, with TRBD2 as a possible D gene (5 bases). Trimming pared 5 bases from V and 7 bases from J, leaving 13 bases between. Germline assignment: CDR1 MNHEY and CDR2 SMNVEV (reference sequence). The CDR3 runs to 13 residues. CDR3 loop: CASSKGPGNTQYF. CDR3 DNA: TGTGCCAGCAGTAAGGGTCCGGGAAATACGCAGTATTTT.

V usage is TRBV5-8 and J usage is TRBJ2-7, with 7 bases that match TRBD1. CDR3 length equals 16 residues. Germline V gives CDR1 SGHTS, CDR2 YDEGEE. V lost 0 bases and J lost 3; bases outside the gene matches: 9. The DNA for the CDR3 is TGTGCCAGCAGCTTGGGGGAACAGGGGCCGAACTACGAGCAGTACTTC. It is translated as CASSLGEQGPNYEQYF. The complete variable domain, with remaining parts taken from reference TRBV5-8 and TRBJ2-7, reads EAGVTQSPTHLIKTRGQQATLRCSPISGHTSVYWYQQALGLGLQFLLWYDEGEERNRGNFPPRFSGRQFPNYSSELNVNALELEDSALYLCASSLGEQGPNYEQYFGPGTRLTVT.

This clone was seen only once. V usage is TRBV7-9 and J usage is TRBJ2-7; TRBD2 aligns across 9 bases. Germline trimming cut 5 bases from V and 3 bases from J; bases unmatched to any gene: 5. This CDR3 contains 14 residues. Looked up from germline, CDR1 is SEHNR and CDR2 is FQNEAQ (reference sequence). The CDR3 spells CASSEAGGSYEQYF. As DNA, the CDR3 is TGTGCCAGCAGCGAAGCGGGGGGCAGCTACGAGCAGTACTTC. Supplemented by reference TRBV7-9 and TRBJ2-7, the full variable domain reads DTGVSQNPRHKITKRGQNVTFRCDPISEHNRLYWYRQTLGQGPEFLTYFQNEAQLEKSRLLSDRFSAERPKGSFSTLEIQRTEQGDSAMYLCASSEAGGSYEQYFGPGTRLTVT.

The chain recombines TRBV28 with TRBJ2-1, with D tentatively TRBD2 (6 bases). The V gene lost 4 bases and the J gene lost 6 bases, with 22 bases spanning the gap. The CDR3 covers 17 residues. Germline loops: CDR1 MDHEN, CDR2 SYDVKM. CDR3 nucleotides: TGTGCCAGCAGTTCCCCCCACCGCCCCGGGGGAGGCAATGAGCAGTTCTTC. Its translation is CASSSPHRPGGGNEQFF.

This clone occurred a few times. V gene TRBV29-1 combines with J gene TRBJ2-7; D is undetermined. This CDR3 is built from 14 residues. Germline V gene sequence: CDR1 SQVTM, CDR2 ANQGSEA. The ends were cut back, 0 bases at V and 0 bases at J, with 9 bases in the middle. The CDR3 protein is CSVEDAADSYEQYF. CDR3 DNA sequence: TGCAGCGTTGAAGACGCCGCGGACTCCTACGAGCAGTACTTC.

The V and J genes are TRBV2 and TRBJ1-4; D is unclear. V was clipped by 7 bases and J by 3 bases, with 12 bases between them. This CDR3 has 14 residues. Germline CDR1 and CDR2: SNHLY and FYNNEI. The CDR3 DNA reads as TGTGCCAGCACGGCGTGGGCTGCTAATGAAAAACTGTTTTTT. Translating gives CASTAWAANEKLFF. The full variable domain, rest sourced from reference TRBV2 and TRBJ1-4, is EPEVTQTPSHQVTQMGQEVILRCVPISNHLYFYWYRQILGQKVEFLVSFYNNEISEKSEIFDDQFSVERPDGSNFTLKIRSTKLEDSAMYFCASTAWAANEKLFFGSGTQLSVL.

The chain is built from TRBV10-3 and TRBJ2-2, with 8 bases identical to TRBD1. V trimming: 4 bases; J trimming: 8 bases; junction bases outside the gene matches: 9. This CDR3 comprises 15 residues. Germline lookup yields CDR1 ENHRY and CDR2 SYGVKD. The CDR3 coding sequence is TGTGCCATCAGTGGTCTACAGGGGGTGCAAGGGGAGCTGTTTTTT. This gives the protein CAISGLQGVQGELFF.

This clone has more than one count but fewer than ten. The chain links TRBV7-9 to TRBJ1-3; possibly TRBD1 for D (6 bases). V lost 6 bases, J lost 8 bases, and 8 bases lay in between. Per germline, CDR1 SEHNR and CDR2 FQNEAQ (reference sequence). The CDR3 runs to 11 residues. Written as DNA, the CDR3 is TGTGCCAGCAGTCCAGGGGACACCATATATTTT. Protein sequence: CASSPGDTIYF.

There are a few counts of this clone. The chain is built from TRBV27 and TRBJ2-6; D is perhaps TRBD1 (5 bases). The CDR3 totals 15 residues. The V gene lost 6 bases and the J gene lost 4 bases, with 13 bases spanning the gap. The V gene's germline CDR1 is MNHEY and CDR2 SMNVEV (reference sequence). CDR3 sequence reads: CASSRVPLGANVLTF. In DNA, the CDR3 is TGTGCCAGCAGCAGGGTCCCCCTCGGGGCCAACGTCCTGACTTTC.

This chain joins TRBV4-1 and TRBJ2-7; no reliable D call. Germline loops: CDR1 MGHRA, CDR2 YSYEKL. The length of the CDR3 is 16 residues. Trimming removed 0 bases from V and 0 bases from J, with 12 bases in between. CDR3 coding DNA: TGCGCCAGCAGCCAAGACGGTTCCCCGAGCTCCTACGAGCAGTACTTC. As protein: CASSQDGSPSSYEQYF.

The CDR3 sequence: CSASDGDEYF. DNA of the CDR3: TGCAGTGCTAGTGACGGGGATGAGTACTTC. The chain combines TRBV20-1 with TRBJ2-7; tentatively, D is TRBD2 (5 bases). Trimming pared 3 bases from V and 11 bases from J, leaving 11 bases between. The CDR3 is 10 amino acids. In germline, CDR1 is DFQATT, CDR2 SNEGSKA (reference sequence).

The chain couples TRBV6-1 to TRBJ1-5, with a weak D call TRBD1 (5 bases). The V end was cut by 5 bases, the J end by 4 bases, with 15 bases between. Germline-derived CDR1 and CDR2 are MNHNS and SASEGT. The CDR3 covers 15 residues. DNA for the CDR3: TGTGCCAGCAGTTTAGTGGTGGGGGTGAATCAGCCCCAGCATTTT. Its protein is CASSLVVGVNQPQHF.

CDR3 protein: CSVPRGPGFGNTEAFF. In DNA form, the CDR3 reads TGCAGCGTTCCCAGGGGGCCCGGGTTCGGGAACACTGAAGCTTTCTTT. This rearrangement joins TRBV29-1 to TRBJ1-1; 8 positions agree with TRBD1. Germline CDR1 SQVTM, CDR2 ANQGSEA. This CDR3 contains 16 residues. V trimming: 5 bases; J trimming: 1 base; junction bases outside the gene matches: 12.

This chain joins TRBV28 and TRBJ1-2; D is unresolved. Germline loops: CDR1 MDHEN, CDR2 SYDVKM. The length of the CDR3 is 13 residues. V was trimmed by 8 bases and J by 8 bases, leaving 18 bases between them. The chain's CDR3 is CASGQRPVQGYTF. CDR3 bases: TGTGCCAGCGGGCAAAGACCCGTTCAGGGCTACACCTTC.

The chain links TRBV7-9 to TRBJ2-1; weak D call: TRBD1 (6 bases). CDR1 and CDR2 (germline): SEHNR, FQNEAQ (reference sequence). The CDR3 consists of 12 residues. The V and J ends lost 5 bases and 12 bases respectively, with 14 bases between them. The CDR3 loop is CASSRWQGWQFF. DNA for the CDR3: TGTGCCAGCAGCCGTTGGCAGGGGTGGCAGTTCTTC.

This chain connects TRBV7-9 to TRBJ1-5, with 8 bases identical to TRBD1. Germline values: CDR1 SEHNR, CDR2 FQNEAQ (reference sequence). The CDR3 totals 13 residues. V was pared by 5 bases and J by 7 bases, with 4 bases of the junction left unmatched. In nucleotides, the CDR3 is TGTGCCAGCAGCATCGACAGGGGACAGCCCCAGCATTTT. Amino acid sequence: CASSIDRGQPQHF.